A selection of T cell receptor beta chains follows, all from one sample in a study of control samples from healthy donors and cancer patients. Profiling relied on immunoSEQ multiplex PCR, and the TCRdb table lists in-frame clones only, not all of them. The sample carries approximately 150,000 clones, under 95% recorded once. Sample: blood. The source is a man aged 40-49 years in good health. Both conserved end residues are part of each CDR3. The D gene is left open where the match is weak. The listing skips clone size in some rows; elsewhere it reads once, few, many or a size class.

d_call,v_call,j_call,clone_size,cdr3_nt,cdr3_aa
NA,TRBV9,TRBJ1-4,NA,TGTGCCAGCAGCGTCGGCGGCGGGCCTCAGGGTTCAACTAATGAAAAACTGTTTTTT,CASSVGGGPQGSTNEKLFF
TRBD1,TRBV7-9,TRBJ1-3,NA,TGTGCCAGCAGCTTATGGTCGGGACAGAACTCTGGAAACACCATATATTTT,CASSLWSGQNSGNTIYF
NA,TRBV7-2,TRBJ1-2,NA,TGTGCCAGCAGCTTAGCTTTGGAGGGCTACACCTTC,CASSLALEGYTF
TRBD1,TRBV7-3,TRBJ1-2,NA,TGTGCCAGCAGCCGACAGGGGGCTAACTATGGCTACACCTTC,CASSRQGANYGYTF
NA,TRBV19,TRBJ1-5,NA,TGTGCCAGCAGTACAGGTCTTTCTAGCAATCAGCCCCAGCATTTT,CASSTGLSSNQPQHF
TRBD1,TRBV4-1,TRBJ1-2,NA,TGCGCCAGCAGCCAGGGGACAGGGGAGGGTAGTGGCTACACCTTC,CASSQGTGEGSGYTF
NA,TRBV11-2,TRBJ2-7,NA,TGTGCCAGCAGCTTAATCAGACGGCCCTTCGAGCAGTACTTC,CASSLIRRPFEQYF
NA,TRBV5-6,TRBJ2-7,once,TGTGCCAGCACCTTCGGGCGGTCGAAGGGCGAGCAGTACTTC,CASTFGRSKGEQYF
NA,TRBV5-8,TRBJ2-1,NA,TGTGCCAGCAGCTTGGGTGTGGCCTTACACAATGAGCAGTTCTTC,CASSLGVALHNEQFF
NA,TRBV7-9,TRBJ2-1,NA,TGTGCCAGCAGCTTCAGGGATGAGCAGTTCTTC,CASSFRDEQFF
NA,TRBV19,TRBJ2-3,NA,TGTGCCAGTAGTATTGCCAGAGGGCCGACAGATACGCAGTATTTT,CASSIARGPTDTQYF
TRBD1,TRBV6-1,TRBJ1-1,NA,TGTGCCAGCAGTGAAACGCCGGGACAGGGGGCTTTCTTT,CASSETPGQGAFF
TRBD1,TRBV30,TRBJ1-2,NA,TGTGCCTGGATTAGGACAGGGACTAACTATGGCTACACCTTC,CAWIRTGTNYGYTF
NA,TRBV30,TRBJ1-5,NA,TGTGCCTGGGCCCCAGGGAGCAATCAGCCCCAGCATTTT,CAWAPGSNQPQHF
TRBD2,TRBV9,TRBJ2-3,NA,TGTGCCAGCAGTGATAAAAGCGGGGGGATCACAGATACGCAGTATTTT,CASSDKSGGITDTQYF
TRBD1,TRBV6-5,TRBJ1-1,NA,TGTGCCAGCAGTACCGGACAGGGTTCCACTGAAGCTTTCTTT,CASSTGQGSTEAFF
NA,TRBV6-2/TRBV6-3,TRBJ2-5,NA,TGTGCCAGCAGTTACTCGGGTCTGGTAGGGGAGACCCAGTACTTC,CASSYSGLVGETQYF
NA,TRBV27,TRBJ1-2,NA,TGTGCCAGCAGTTTCCGGGGGCTTAACTATGGCTACACCTTC,CASSFRGLNYGYTF
TRBD1,TRBV11-2,TRBJ2-7,NA,TGTGCCAGCAGTTCGAACAGGGGTAGGGGCTCCTACGAGCAGTACTTC,CASSSNRGRGSYEQYF
TRBD1,TRBV9,TRBJ1-2,NA,TGTGCCAGCAGGCGGGACGAGGGACAGGGGAACTATGGCTACACCTTC,CASRRDEGQGNYGYTF
NA,TRBV10-3,TRBJ1-1,NA,TGTGCCATCAGTTCATTGGGAAAGCAGAACACTGAAGCTTTCTTT,CAISSLGKQNTEAFF
NA,TRBV6-5,TRBJ1-1,NA,TGTGCCAGCAGTTACTCAAAGGTTTTAGACACTGAAGCTTTCTTT,CASSYSKVLDTEAFF
NA,TRBV5-6,TRBJ2-7,NA,TGTGCCAGCAGCTTGGCGCGGCGTCCCTACGAGCAGTACTTC,CASSLARRPYEQYF
NA,TRBV15,TRBJ1-1,NA,TGTGCCACCAGCATTAGGGGGAACACTGAAGCTTTCTTT,CATSIRGNTEAFF
NA,TRBV2,TRBJ2-1,once,TGTGCCAGCAGTGGTCCCGGGGTCGGGTCCTACAATGAGCAGTTCTTC,CASSGPGVGSYNEQFF
NA,TRBV7-2,TRBJ1-2,NA,TGTGCCAGCAGCTTAACGGGTGTCAGTAACTATGGCTACACCTTC,CASSLTGVSNYGYTF
TRBD2,TRBV4-2,TRBJ2-5,once,TGTGCCAGCAGCCAAGGGACTAGCGGGGGACTCCAAGAGACCCAGTACTTC,CASSQGTSGGLQETQYF
NA,TRBV2,TRBJ1-6,NA,TGTGCCAGCAGTGATAAACAGATTAGATGGGATTCACCCCTCCACTTT,CASSDKQIRWDSPLHF
NA,TRBV6-5,TRBJ2-4,once,TGTGCCAGCAGTAAATACAGGCTAGCCAAAAACATTCAGTACTTC,CASSKYRLAKNIQYF
NA,TRBV6-5,TRBJ1-1,NA,TGTGCCAGCCTTGACTTGAACACTGAAGCTTTCTTT,CASLDLNTEAFF
NA,TRBV10-2,TRBJ2-7,NA,TGCGCCAGCAGCAGTAGGAAAGGTGGCCCCTACGAGCAGTACTTC,CASSSRKGGPYEQYF
TRBD1,TRBV28,TRBJ1-4,NA,TGTGCCAGCGGGACAGCCTCGGCTAATGAAAAACTGTTTTTT,CASGTASANEKLFF
TRBD1,TRBV5-6,TRBJ1-2,NA,TGTGCCAGCAGCCGGGACAGGGAACCTGGCTACACCTTC,CASSRDREPGYTF
NA,TRBV3-1/TRBV3-2,TRBJ1-1,NA,TGTGCCAGCAGCCAAGTCCCCAGGGGTTTCACTGAAGCTTTCTTT,CASSQVPRGFTEAFF
TRBD2,TRBV7-9,TRBJ2-1,NA,TGTGCCAGCAGCCATAGCGGGGGCCTCTACAATGAGCAGTTCTTC,CASSHSGGLYNEQFF
NA,TRBV12-3/TRBV12-4,TRBJ2-2,NA,TGTGCCAGCAGTTTCCTCGCCGGGGAGCTGTTTTTT,CASSFLAGELFF
NA,TRBV6-5,TRBJ2-7,NA,TGTGCCAGCAGTTACAGGAAGGACAGCAACTACGAGCAGTACTTC,CASSYRKDSNYEQYF
NA,TRBV5-6,TRBJ2-6,NA,TGTGCCAGCAGCTTGAATCTGGTCTCTGGGGCCAACGTCCTGACTTTC,CASSLNLVSGANVLTF